A selection of T cell receptor beta chains follows, all from one sample in a study of blood T cells in healthy people across ages. TCRdb reprocessed the 5' RACE reads via MiXCR and lists one record per CDR3 protein. The data show some 860,000 distinct CDR3 sequences, with 56% seen just once and about 26% held by the top ten. Sequenced sample: blood. The receptors shown here come from a man aged 40-55 years in good health. Each CDR3 is given with its conserved first and last residue. The order of the fields is D gene, V gene, J gene, clone size, CDR3 DNA, CDR3 protein. The D gene is left open where the match is weak. Clone sizes are given selectively: once, few, many, or a class where the clone is expanded.

.	TRBV12-3/TRBV12-4	TRBJ1-5	.	TGTGCCAGCAGTTTAAGGGCGAAAACGCATCAGCCCCAGCATTTT	CASSLRAKTHQPQHF
TRBD1	TRBV27	TRBJ2-1	few	TGTGCCAGCGCGACAGGGGGCAAGGTTTGTGAGCAGTTCTTC	CASATGGKVCEQFF
.	TRBV29-1	TRBJ2-3	.	TGCAGCGCTGGGACTGTCTCGGATACGCAGTATTTT	CSAGTVSDTQYF
.	TRBV5-4	TRBJ2-3	.	TGTGCCAGCAGCTTACCGAAACTCACAGATACGCAGTATTTT	CASSLPKLTDTQYF
TRBD2	TRBV6-2/TRBV6-3	TRBJ2-1	.	TGTGCCAGCGGGGCCTTACTAGCGGGAGGGCCTCGTGAGCAGTTCTTC	CASGALLAGGPREQFF
TRBD2	TRBV6-4	TRBJ2-1	.	TGTGCCAGCAGTGAAAAGAGCGGACTAGCTCAACTGAGGGAGCAGTTCTTC	CASSEKSGLAQLREQFF
.	TRBV9	TRBJ2-6	.	TGTGCCAGCAGCGTTTCCCCCCGCTCTGGGGCCAACGTCCTGACTTTC	CASSVSPRSGANVLTF
.	TRBV3-1	TRBJ1-2	.	TGTGCCAGCTCTACAAACCCCACTCGCGGCTACACCTTC	CASSTNPTRGYTF
TRBD2	TRBV2	TRBJ2-1	.	TGTGCCAGCAGTGAGGAGCGGGGGGGCCCCAATGAGCAGTTCTTC	CASSEERGGPNEQFF
.	TRBV5-1	TRBJ2-6	.	TGCGCCAGCAGCTCATTTAAGGGAGACTTATCTGGGGCCAACGTCCTGACTTTC	CASSSFKGDLSGANVLTF
.	TRBV7-9	TRBJ1-6	few	TGTGCCAGCAGCTTGCGTTCCGGGGGGGATTCACCCCTCCACTTT	CASSLRSGGDSPLHF
.	TRBV7-2	TRBJ1-2	few	TGTGCCAGCAGCTTAATGACAGGAGCTAACTATGGCTACACCTTC	CASSLMTGANYGYTF
.	TRBV18	TRBJ2-1	many	TGTGCCAGCTCGACTAATGAATGGAATGAGCAGTTCTTC	CASSTNEWNEQFF
.	TRBV6-2/TRBV6-3	TRBJ1-5	.	TGTGCCAGCAGTTACTTCGGGGGTCAGCCCCAGCATTTT	CASSYFGGQPQHF
.	TRBV5-5	TRBJ2-5	.	TGTGCCAGCAGCTTCCGGACCCTGGGGGAGACCCAGTACTTC	CASSFRTLGETQYF
.	TRBV27	TRBJ2-5	many	TGTGCCAGCAGTGTTTCGGGGTCGGAGACCCAGTACTTC	CASSVSGSETQYF
.	TRBV5-1	TRBJ2-7	few	TGCGCCAGCCGGTACAGGGAAGTTACTACCTACGAGCAGTACTTC	CASRYREVTTYEQYF
.	TRBV4-1	TRBJ2-5	.	TGCGCCAGCAGCCAAGAGACAGGAACAAGAGAGCAGTACTTC	CASSQETGTREQYF
.	TRBV25-1	TRBJ1-4	.	TGTGCCAGCAAGGACAGAATTGAAAAACTGTTTTTT	CASKDRIEKLFF